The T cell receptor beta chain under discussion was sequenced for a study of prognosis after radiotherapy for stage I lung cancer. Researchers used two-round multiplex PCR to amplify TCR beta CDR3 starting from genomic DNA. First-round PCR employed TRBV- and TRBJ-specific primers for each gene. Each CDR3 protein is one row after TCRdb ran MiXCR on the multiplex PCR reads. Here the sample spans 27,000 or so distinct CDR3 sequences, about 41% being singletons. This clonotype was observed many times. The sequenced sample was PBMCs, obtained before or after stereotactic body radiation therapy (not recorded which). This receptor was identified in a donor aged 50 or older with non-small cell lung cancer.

The CDR3 region is CASSRTSNQPQHF. In DNA form, the CDR3 reads TGTGCCAGCAGCCGGACCAGCAATCAGCCCCAGCATTTT. V gene TRBV12-3 or TRBV12-4 combines with J gene TRBJ1-5; D is ambiguous. V was pared by 6 bases and J by 1 base, with 7 bases between. CDR3 length equals 13 residues.